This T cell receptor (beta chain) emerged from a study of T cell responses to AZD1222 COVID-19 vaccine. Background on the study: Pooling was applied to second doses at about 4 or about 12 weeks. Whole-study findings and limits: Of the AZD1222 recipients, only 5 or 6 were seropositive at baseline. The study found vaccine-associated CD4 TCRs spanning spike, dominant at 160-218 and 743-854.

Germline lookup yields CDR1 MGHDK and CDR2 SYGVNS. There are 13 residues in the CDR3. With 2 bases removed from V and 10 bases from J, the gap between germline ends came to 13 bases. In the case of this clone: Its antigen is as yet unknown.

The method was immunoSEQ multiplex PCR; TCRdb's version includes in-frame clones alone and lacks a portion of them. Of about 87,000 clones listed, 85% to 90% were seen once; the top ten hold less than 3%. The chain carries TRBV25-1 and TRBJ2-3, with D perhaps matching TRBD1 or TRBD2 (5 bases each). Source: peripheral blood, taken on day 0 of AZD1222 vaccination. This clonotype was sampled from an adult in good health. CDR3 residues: CASSERDAFPQYF. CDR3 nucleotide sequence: TGTGCCAGCAGTGAAAGGGACGCCTTTCCGCAGTATTTT. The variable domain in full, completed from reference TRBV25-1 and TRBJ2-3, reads EADIYQTPRYLVIGTGKKITLECSQTMGHDKMYWYQQDPGMELHLIHYSYGVNSTEKGDLSSESTVSRIRTEHFPLTLESARPSHTSQYLCASSERDAFPQYFGPGTRLTVL.